The next 25 T cell receptor beta chains were all read from a single sample in a study of blood T cell repertoires in COVID-19 (dated by TCRdb to the early 2020s). Library method: the immunoSEQ multiplex PCR assay. What TCRdb holds here is the immuneACCESS table cut down to in-frame rearrangements. Part of the clones is not present; checked against another copy, under half of the missing clones reflect an unresolved V gene, and the others are unexplained. For this sample there are about 100,000 clones; approximately 89% appear just once. 5.5% to 8% of the sample goes to the ten largest clones. Sequencing was done on a sample of peripheral blood. These receptors were collected from a man aged 45-65 years with active or convalescent COVID-19.

The rearrangement links TRBV4-1 to TRBJ2-7; weak D call: TRBD1 (5 bases). Looked up from germline, CDR1 is MGHRA and CDR2 is YSYEKL. This CDR3 is 14 amino acids long. Trimming took 0 bases from V and 3 from J, leaving 9 bases between them. This CDR3 is CASSQEGERYEQYF. The CDR3 coding sequence is TGCGCCAGCAGCCAAGAAGGGGAACGCTACGAGCAGTACTTC.

This chain joins TRBV10-1 and TRBJ2-1; 13 bases agree with TRBD2. Germline loops: CDR1 WNHNN, CDR2 SYGVQD (reference sequence). CDR3 size: 16 residues. V was pared by 5 bases and J by 7 bases, with 8 bases of the junction left unmatched. In DNA, the CDR3 is TGCGCCAGCAGTTTTGGACTAGCGGGAGCGGTGAATGAGCAGTTCTTC. Translation: CASSFGLAGAVNEQFF.

This chain connects TRBV29-1 to TRBJ1-2; 8 bases line up with TRBD1. The germline V gene encodes CDR1 SQVTM and CDR2 ANQGSEA. Unmatched junction bases numbered 4, after V lost 6 bases and J lost 7 bases. This CDR3 is built from 11 residues. The CDR3 DNA reads TGCAGCGTCAGGGGGCAGGGTGGCTACACCTTC. It is translated as CSVRGQGGYTF.

Only one count was recorded for this clone. This chain links TRBV19 with TRBJ2-7; TRBD2 is a possible D gene (5 bases). This CDR3 comprises 12 residues. CDR1 is LNHDA and CDR2 is SQIVND in the germline V gene (reference sequence). V shed 2 bases and J shed 5 bases, with 7 bases lying between them. DNA for the CDR3: TGTGCCAGTAGTATAAGAGGGAACGAGCAGTACTTC. Residues: CASSIRGNEQYF. Based on the CDR3 plus reference TRBV19 and TRBJ2-7, the full variable domain is DGGITQSPKYLFRKEGQNVTLSCEQNLNHDAMYWYRQDPGQGLRLIYYSQIVNDFQKGDIAEGYSVSREKKESFPLTVTSAQKNPTAFYLCASSIRGNEQYFGPGTRLTVT.

The chain is built from TRBV5-4 and TRBJ1-1; D may be TRBD1 (6 bases). The V gene lost 5 bases and the J gene lost 0 bases, with 11 bases spanning the gap. Germline V gives CDR1 SGHNT, CDR2 YYREEE (reference sequence). CDR3 length: 14 residues. The CDR3 here is CASRFQGMNTEAFF. CDR3 sequence (DNA): TGTGCCAGCAGATTTCAGGGGATGAACACTGAAGCTTTCTTT.

J is TRBJ2-7 and V is TRBV4-1, with TRBD2 identical over 8 bases. Germline values: CDR1 MGHRA, CDR2 YSYEKL. The V gene end was trimmed by 0 bases and the J gene end by 4 bases; junction bases not matched to a gene: 5. The CDR3 consists of 15 residues. CDR3 protein: CASSQDPGGPYEQYF. CDR3 DNA sequence: TGCGCCAGCAGCCAAGATCCGGGAGGGCCTTACGAGCAGTACTTC.

This chain connects TRBV5-1 to TRBJ2-1; 7 bases fit TRBD1. Trimming removed 5 bases from V and 1 base from J; junction bases left unmatched: 9. Germline assignment: CDR1 SGHRS and CDR2 YFSETQ. CDR3 length: 16 amino acids. This CDR3 is CASRKEPGQSYNEQFF. In nucleotides, the CDR3 is TGCGCCAGCAGAAAGGAACCGGGACAGTCCTACAATGAGCAGTTCTTC.

The chain employs TRBV11-2 and TRBJ1-2; the D gene is possibly TRBD1 (6 bases). V dropped 0 bases and J dropped 8 bases, with 10 bases sitting between them. The CDR3 is 13 amino acids. Germline V gene lookup returns CDR1 SGHAT and CDR2 FQNNGV. In DNA form, the CDR3 reads TGTGCCAGCAGCTTAGAACTTGGGGGCGGCTACACCTTC. Its translation is CASSLELGGGYTF.

The chain joins TRBV5-4 to TRBJ2-1, with 10 bases identical to TRBD2. The CDR3 totals 14 residues. Per the germline V gene, CDR1 is SGHNT and CDR2 is YYREEE (reference sequence). After removal of 4 bases from V and 9 bases from J, the junction contained 7 bases not matched to a gene. The CDR3 nucleotides read TGTGCCAGCAGCCCCGGCCAGCGGGAGGGTGAGCAGTTCTTC. It is translated as CASSPGQREGEQFF.

The rearrangement joins TRBV4-1 to TRBJ2-1; possibly TRBD2 for D (7 bases). CDR1 and CDR2 (germline): MGHRA, YSYEKL. The CDR3 extends over 17 amino acids. With 0 bases removed from V and 5 bases from J, the gap between germline ends came to 17 bases. The CDR3: CASSQDLGGLLDNEQFF. CDR3 coding DNA: TGCGCCAGCAGCCAAGATCTGGGGGGGCTGTTAGACAATGAGCAGTTCTTC.

The chain employs TRBV11-3 and TRBJ2-1, with 9 bases matching TRBD2. Trimming removed 1 base from V and 4 bases from J; junction bases left unmatched: 5. The germline gives CDR1 SGHNT, CDR2 YENEEA. This CDR3 comprises 16 residues. The CDR3 protein is CASSLVGLAGYNEQFF. Here the CDR3 DNA reads TGTGCCAGCAGCTTAGTCGGGCTAGCGGGATACAATGAGCAGTTCTTC.

V gene TRBV10-3 combines with J gene TRBJ1-4; 7 bases are a match to TRBD1. Germline CDR1 reads ENHRY; CDR2 reads SYGVKD. V was pared by 7 bases and J by 4 bases, with 3 bases of the junction left unmatched. The length of the CDR3 is 13 residues. The CDR3 coding sequence is TGTGCCATCAACAGGGGACATAATGAAAAACTGTTTTTT. Amino acid sequence: CAINRGHNEKLFF.

This clone has more than one count but fewer than ten. The rearrangement links TRBV6-4 to TRBJ2-1; tentative D call: TRBD2 (5 bases). The length of the CDR3 is 14 residues. In germline, CDR1 is MRHNA, CDR2 SNTAGT. Trimming removed 2 bases from V and 8 bases from J, with 13 bases in between. CDR3 in amino acids: CASSDRGEGDEQFF. CDR3 sequence (DNA): TGTGCCAGCAGTGACCGGGGAGAGGGTGATGAGCAGTTCTTC.

This clone is a singleton in its sample. This chain joins TRBV19 and TRBJ2-2, with 12 bases that match TRBD2. This CDR3 is 15 amino acids long. J gave up 5 bases and V 7 bases, and 5 bases lay outside the gene matches. The germline gives CDR1 LNHDA, CDR2 SQIVND (reference sequence). This CDR3 reads CASTSLAGGTGELFF. Here the CDR3 DNA reads TGTGCCAGTACTTCACTAGCGGGAGGAACCGGGGAGCTGTTTTTT.

The chain carries TRBV24-1 and TRBJ2-5, with D perhaps matching TRBD2 (6 bases). V lost 5 bases and J lost 3, with 18 bases in between. Germline CDR1 reads KGHDR; CDR2 reads SFDVKD. There are 16 residues in the CDR3. The chain's CDR3 is CATSGLSAGKEETQYF. The DNA for the CDR3 is TGTGCCACCAGTGGGTTGAGTGCGGGGAAGGAAGAGACCCAGTACTTC.

This sequence joins TRBV27 and TRBJ1-5, with 12 bases aligning to TRBD1. Germline CDR1 MNHEY, CDR2 SMNVEV (reference sequence). J lost 3 bases, V lost 6 bases, and 6 bases had no gene match. The CDR3 spans 16 residues. DNA of the CDR3: TGTGCCAGCAGCGGGACAGGGGGCGAATTCAATCAGCCCCAGCATTTT. Translated, it gives CASSGTGGEFNQPQHF.

This clone was observed a few times. The chain links TRBV10-3 to TRBJ2-1; 13 bases align to TRBD2. The V gene's germline CDR1 is ENHRY and CDR2 SYGVKD. The CDR3 runs to 13 residues. The trim removed 9 bases at V and 8 bases at J, leaving 4 bases unmatched. CDR3 in DNA: TGTGCCATAGGACTAGCGGGAGCATATGAGCAGTTCTTC. Protein sequence: CAIGLAGAYEQFF.

The rearrangement links TRBV28 to TRBJ2-1; D may be TRBD2 (5 bases). Deletions cut 6 bases from V and 4 bases from J, with 16 bases between. Per the germline V gene, CDR1 is MDHEN and CDR2 is SYDVKM. This CDR3 spans 15 amino acids. In nucleotides, the CDR3 is TGTGCCAGCAGAGACGGAGCGGTAAAGTACAATGAGCAGTTCTTC. This sequence encodes CASRDGAVKYNEQFF.

The chain uses TRBV2 and TRBJ2-7, with 10 bases that match TRBD1. CDR3 length equals 13 residues. CDR1 is SNHLY, CDR2 FYNNEI, per germline. V shed 8 bases and J 5 bases; nucleotides not matched to a gene: 6. CDR3 DNA: TGTGCCAGCTGGTGGGACAGGGGTGACGAGCAGTACTTC. Protein: CASWWDRGDEQYF. The variable domain in full, completed from reference TRBV2 and TRBJ2-7, reads EPEVTQTPSHQVTQMGQEVILRCVPISNHLYFYWYRQILGQKVEFLVSFYNNEISEKSEIFDDQFSVERPDGSNFTLKIRSTKLEDSAMYFCASWWDRGDEQYFGPGTRLTVT.

The chain carries TRBV5-8 and TRBJ1-2, with 10 bases fitting TRBD1. The CDR3 is made up of 16 amino acids. CDR1 and CDR2 from the germline V gene are SGHTS and YDEGEE. J was trimmed by 7 bases and V by 0 bases; bases with no gene match: 9. CDR3 residues: CASSLAGGTGAVGYTF. CDR3 in DNA: TGTGCCAGCAGCTTGGCCGGGGGGACAGGGGCGGTTGGCTACACCTTC.

The chain couples TRBV27 to TRBJ2-1; no definite D call. The V gene's germline CDR1 is MNHEY and CDR2 SMNVEV (reference sequence). V was pared by 8 bases and J by 5 bases, with 13 bases between. This CDR3 has 13 amino acids. In DNA form, the CDR3 reads TGTGCCAGCGCCCCCGTGGCCGACAATGAGCAGTTCTTC. It codes for CASAPVADNEQFF.

Of note for this clone: An end of the junction does not agree with germline; a read error may underlie this. This chain joins TRBV11-3 and TRBJ2-2, with 9 bases matching TRBD1. This CDR3 is 14 amino acids long. The germline gives CDR1 SGHNT, CDR2 YENEEA. The CDR3, as DNA: TGTGCCAGGCCGACAGGGGGGAACTCCGGGGAGCTGTTTTTT. It encodes CARPTGGNSGELFF.

The chain has TRBV30 and TRBJ2-7; 10 nucleotides align to TRBD2. CDR3 length: 14 residues. V shed 4 bases and J 2 bases; nucleotides not matched to a gene: 5. Germline V gene data show CDR1 as GTSNPN and CDR2 as SVGIG (reference sequence). The CDR3 sequence: CAWTSGRSPYEQYF. The CDR3 bases are TGTGCCTGGACTAGCGGGAGATCTCCCTACGAGCAGTACTTC.

This clone was found once. This chain uses TRBV9 with TRBJ1-2; the D is unclear. The ends were cut back, 3 bases at V and 5 bases at J, with 5 bases in the middle. Germline CDR1 reads SGDLS; CDR2 reads YYNGEE. This CDR3 comprises 11 residues. CDR3 coding DNA: TGTGCCAGCAGCGCCTATTATGGCTACACCTTC. Encoded protein: CASSAYYGYTF.

The chain links TRBV28 to TRBJ1-4; 8 positions agree with TRBD1. The trim removed 1 base at V and 6 bases at J, leaving 1 base unmatched. The CDR3 extends over 14 amino acids. Germline-derived CDR1 and CDR2 are MDHEN and SYDVKM. The CDR3: CASSLSGGHEKLFF. The CDR3, as DNA: TGTGCCAGCAGTTTATCAGGGGGCCATGAAAAACTGTTTTTT.